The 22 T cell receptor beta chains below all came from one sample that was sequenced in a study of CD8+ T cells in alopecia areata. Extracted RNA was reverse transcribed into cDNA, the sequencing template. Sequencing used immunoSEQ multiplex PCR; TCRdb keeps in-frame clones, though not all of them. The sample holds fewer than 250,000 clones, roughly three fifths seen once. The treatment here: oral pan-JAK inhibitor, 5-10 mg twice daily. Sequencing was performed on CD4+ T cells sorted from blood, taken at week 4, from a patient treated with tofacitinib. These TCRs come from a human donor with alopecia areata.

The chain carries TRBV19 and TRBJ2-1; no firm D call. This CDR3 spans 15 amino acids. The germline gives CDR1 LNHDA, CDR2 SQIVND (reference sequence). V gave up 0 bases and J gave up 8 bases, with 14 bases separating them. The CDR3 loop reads CASSIDRRFLYEQFF. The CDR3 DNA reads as TGTGCCAGTAGTATAGATCGGCGATTTTTATATGAGCAGTTCTTC.

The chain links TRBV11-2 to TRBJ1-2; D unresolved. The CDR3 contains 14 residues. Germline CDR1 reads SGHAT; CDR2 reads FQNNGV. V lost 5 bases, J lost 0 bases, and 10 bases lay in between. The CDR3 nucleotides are TGTGCCAGCAGCCGACACTTAGCTAACTATGGCTACACCTTC. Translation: CASSRHLANYGYTF.

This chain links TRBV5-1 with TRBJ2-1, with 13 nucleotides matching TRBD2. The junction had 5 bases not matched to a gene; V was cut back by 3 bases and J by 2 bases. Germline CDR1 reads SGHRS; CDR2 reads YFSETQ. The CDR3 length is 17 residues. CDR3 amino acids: CASSYSGTSGTYNEQFF. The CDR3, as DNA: TGCGCCAGCAGCTACTCAGGGACTAGCGGGACCTACAATGAGCAGTTCTTC.

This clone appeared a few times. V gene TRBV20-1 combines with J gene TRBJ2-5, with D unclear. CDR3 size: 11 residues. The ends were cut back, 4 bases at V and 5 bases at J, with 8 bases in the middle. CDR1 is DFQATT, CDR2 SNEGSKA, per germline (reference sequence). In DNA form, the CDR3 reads TGCAGTGCTACGGATGGGGAGACCCAGTACTTC. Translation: CSATDGETQYF.

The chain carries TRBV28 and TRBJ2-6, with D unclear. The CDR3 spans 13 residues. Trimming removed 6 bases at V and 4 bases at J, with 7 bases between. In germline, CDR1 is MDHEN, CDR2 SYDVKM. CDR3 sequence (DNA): TGTGCCAGCAGCCGTGCGGGGGCCAACGTCCTGACTTTC. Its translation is CASSRAGANVLTF.

CDR3 amino acids: CASSLERSGGGANIQYF. The CDR3 DNA sequence: TGTGCCAGCAGCTTAGAGAGGTCAGGCGGAGGAGCAAACATTCAGTACTTC. The chain couples TRBV7-2 to TRBJ2-4; TRBD2 is a possible D gene (5 bases). The germline V gene encodes CDR1 SGHTA and CDR2 FQGNSA. V dropped 1 base and J dropped 6 bases, with 19 bases sitting between them. This CDR3 spans 17 amino acids.

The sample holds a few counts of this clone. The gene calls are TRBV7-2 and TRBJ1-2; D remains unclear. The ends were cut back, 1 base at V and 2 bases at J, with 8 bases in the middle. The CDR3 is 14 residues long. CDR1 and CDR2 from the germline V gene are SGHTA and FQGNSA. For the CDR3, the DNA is TGTGCCAGCAGCTTAGAAACGGCGAACTATGGCTACACCTTC. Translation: CASSLETANYGYTF. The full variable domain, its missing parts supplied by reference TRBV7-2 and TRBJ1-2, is GAGVSQSPSNKVTEKGKDVELRCDPISGHTALYWYRQSLGQGLEFLIYFQGNSAPDKSGLPSDRFSAERTGGSVSTLTIQRTQQEDSAVYLCASSLETANYGYTFGSGTRLTVV.

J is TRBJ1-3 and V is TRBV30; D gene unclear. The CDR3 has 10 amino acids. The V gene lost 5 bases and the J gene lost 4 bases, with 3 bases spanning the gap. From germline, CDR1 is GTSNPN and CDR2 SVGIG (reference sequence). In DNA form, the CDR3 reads TGTGCCTGGGGCGGAAACACCATATATTTT. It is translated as CAWGGNTIYF.

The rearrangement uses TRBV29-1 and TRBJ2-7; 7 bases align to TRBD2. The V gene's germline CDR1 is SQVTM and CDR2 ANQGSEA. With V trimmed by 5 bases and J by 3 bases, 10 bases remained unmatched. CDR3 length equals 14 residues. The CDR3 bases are TGCAGCGTTCGGCTGGCTAGCGGACTCTACGAGCAGTACTTC. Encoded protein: CSVRLASGLYEQYF.

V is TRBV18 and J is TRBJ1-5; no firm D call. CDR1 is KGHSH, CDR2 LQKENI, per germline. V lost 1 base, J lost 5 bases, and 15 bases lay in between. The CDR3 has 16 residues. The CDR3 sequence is CASSPRNRGIYQPQHF. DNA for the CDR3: TGTGCCAGCTCACCACGAAACCGAGGGATTTATCAGCCCCAGCATTTT.

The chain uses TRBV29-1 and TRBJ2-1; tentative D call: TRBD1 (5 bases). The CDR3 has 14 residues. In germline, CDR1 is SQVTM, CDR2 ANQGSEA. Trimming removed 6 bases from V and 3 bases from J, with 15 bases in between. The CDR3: CSVDRVGFYNEQFF. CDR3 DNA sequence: TGCAGCGTCGACAGAGTCGGATTCTACAATGAGCAGTTCTTC.

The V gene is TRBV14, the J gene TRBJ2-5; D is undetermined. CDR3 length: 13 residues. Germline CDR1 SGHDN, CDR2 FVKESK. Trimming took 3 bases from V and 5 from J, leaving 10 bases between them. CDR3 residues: CASSHADAETQYF. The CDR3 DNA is TGTGCCAGCAGCCACGCGGACGCGGAGACCCAGTACTTC.

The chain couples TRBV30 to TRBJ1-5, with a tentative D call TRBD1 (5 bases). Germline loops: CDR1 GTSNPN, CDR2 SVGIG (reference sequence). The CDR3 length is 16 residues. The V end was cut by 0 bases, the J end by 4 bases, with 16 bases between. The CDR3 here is CAWSVRREGSNQPQHF. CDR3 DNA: TGTGCCTGGAGTGTACGCCGGGAGGGGTCGAATCAGCCCCAGCATTTT.

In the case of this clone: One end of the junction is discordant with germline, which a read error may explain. The CDR3 loop is CASSGTGGKTQYF. CDR3 coding DNA: TGTGCCAGCAGTGGCACAGGGGGCAAGACGCAGTATTTT. This rearrangement joins TRBV10-3 to TRBJ2-3, with 9 bases lining up with TRBD1. The germline V gene has CDR1 ENHRY and CDR2 SYGVKD. The CDR3 extends over 13 amino acids.

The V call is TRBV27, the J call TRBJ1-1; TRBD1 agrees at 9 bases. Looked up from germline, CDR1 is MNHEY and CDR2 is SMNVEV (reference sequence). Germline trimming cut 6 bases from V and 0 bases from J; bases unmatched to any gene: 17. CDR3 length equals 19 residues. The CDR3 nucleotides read TGTGCCAGCAGCCGAACTAGCCCGGGACAGGGCTTCATGAACACTGAAGCTTTCTTT. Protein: CASSRTSPGQGFMNTEAFF.

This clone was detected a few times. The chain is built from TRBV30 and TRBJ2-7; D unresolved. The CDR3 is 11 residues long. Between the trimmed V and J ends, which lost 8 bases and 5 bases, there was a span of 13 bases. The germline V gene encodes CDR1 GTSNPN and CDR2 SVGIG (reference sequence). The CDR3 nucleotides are TGTGCCAGATCCGACGTCGACGAGCAGTACTTC. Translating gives CARSDVDEQYF.

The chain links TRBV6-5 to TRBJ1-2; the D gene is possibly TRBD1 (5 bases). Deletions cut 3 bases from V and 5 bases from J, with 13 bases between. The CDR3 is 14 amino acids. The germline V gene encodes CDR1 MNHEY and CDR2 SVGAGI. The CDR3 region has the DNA TGTGCCAGCAGTTATGGGACTCAGTGGTATGGCTACACCTTC. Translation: CASSYGTQWYGYTF.

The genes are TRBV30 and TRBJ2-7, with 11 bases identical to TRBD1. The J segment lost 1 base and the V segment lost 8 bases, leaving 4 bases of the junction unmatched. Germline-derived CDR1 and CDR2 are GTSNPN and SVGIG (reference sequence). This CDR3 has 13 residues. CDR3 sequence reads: CAGDRGLSYEQYF. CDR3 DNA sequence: TGTGCCGGGGACAGGGGGTTGTCCTACGAGCAGTACTTC. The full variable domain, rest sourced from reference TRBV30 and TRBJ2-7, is SQTIHQWPATLVQPVGSPLSLECTVEGTSNPNLYWYRQAAGRGLQLLFYSVGIGQISSEVPQNLSASRPQDRQFILSSKKLLLSDSGFYLCAGDRGLSYEQYFGPGTRLTVT.

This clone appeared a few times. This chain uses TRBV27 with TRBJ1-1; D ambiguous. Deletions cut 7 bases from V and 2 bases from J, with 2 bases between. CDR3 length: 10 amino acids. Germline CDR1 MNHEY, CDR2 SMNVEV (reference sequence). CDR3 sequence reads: CASINTEAFF. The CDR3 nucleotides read TGTGCCAGCATCAACACTGAAGCTTTCTTT.

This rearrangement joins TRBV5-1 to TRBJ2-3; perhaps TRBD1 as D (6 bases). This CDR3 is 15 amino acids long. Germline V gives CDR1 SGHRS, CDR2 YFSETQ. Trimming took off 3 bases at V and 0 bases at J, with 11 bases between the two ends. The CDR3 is CASSYPTGSTDTQYF. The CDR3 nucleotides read TGCGCCAGCAGCTACCCGACAGGAAGCACAGATACGCAGTATTTT. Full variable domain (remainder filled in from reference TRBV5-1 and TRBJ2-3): KAGVTQTPRYLIKTRGQQVTLSCSPISGHRSVSWYQQTPGQGLQFLFEYFSETQRNKGNFPGRFSGRQFSNSRSEMNVSTLELGDSALYLCASSYPTGSTDTQYFGPGTRLTVL.

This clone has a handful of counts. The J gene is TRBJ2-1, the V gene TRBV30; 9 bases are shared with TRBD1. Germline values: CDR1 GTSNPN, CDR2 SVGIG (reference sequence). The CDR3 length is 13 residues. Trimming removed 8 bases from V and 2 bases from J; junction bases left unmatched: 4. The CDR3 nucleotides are TGTGCCGGTAGACAGGGGGCCTACAATGAGCAGTTCTTC. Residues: CAGRQGAYNEQFF.

CDR3 region: CSTGTSGKTKETQYF. CDR3 DNA: TGCAGCACCGGGACTAGCGGAAAGACAAAAGAGACCCAGTACTTC. The chain has TRBV29-1 and TRBJ2-5, with 11 bases fitting TRBD2. The germline gives CDR1 SQVTM, CDR2 ANQGSEA. Trimming at V came to 8 bases and at J to 3 bases, leaving 11 bases not matched to a gene. The length of the CDR3 is 15 residues.